This is a list of T cell receptor beta chains from one sample in a study of T-cell memory formation after mild COVID-19. Via MiXCR, TCRdb re-called the 5' RACE reads, giving one row per CDR3 protein. The sample carries around 370,000 distinct CDR3 sequences, over 20% recorded once. Sample: PBMCs or a T cell subset sorted from them (not recorded which). The origin of the receptors is an adult woman who had mild COVID-19 (a few samples of this study predate the infection). Cell type and time point are not known. CDR3s include the opening cysteine and the closing phenylalanine or tryptophan.

v_call,j_call,cdr3_aa
TRBV18,TRBJ2-7,CASSPVLAGASGEQYF
TRBV12-3/TRBV12-4,TRBJ2-1,CASSPPRQGYNEQFF
TRBV5-5,TRBJ1-5,CASSPIDTVNQPQHF
TRBV19,TRBJ2-7,CASSHGGGEQYF
TRBV6-2/TRBV6-3,TRBJ1-1,CASSYVGWDTEAFF
TRBV7-2,TRBJ1-2,CASSPRTGGRNYGYTF
TRBV25-1,TRBJ2-1,CASIGVGGSSYNEQFF
TRBV12-3/TRBV12-4,TRBJ2-2,CASSHKRTGELFF
TRBV7-6,TRBJ1-2,CASNNRGAYGYTF
TRBV5-5,TRBJ1-2,CASSLWRVATNYGYTF
TRBV4-2,TRBJ2-5,CASSRTEGGETQYF
TRBV29-1,TRBJ2-5,CSAAGFETQYF
TRBV4-2,TRBJ2-5,CASSQDFRLSETQYF
TRBV30,TRBJ2-3,CAWRRGADTQYF
TRBV9,TRBJ1-1,CASSQGGQGAEAFF
TRBV18,TRBJ1-4,CASSPQVQGAEEKLFF
TRBV7-9,TRBJ2-5,CASSFGQGIQETQYF
TRBV5-1,TRBJ1-1,CASSLEGRGLTEAFF
TRBV11-1,TRBJ2-7,CASSFEAGSSYEQYF
TRBV19,TRBJ2-1,CASSILGSAPSYNEQFF
TRBV5-1,TRBJ2-1,CASSLSRELEQFF
TRBV4-1,TRBJ2-2,CASSLYGGTPNTGELFF
TRBV7-9,TRBJ2-1,CASSGGQGANNEQFF
TRBV20-1,TRBJ1-2,CSARPGGSTSMGYTF
TRBV3-1,TRBJ1-1,CASSLQLNTEAFF
TRBV29-1,TRBJ2-7,CSVEIGGDRLEQYF
TRBV2,TRBJ2-7,CASSKGQGTYEQYF
TRBV12-3/TRBV12-4,TRBJ1-2,CASTVAGQGFYGYTF
TRBV5-6,TRBJ2-2,CASSLVAGARDTGELFF
TRBV12-3/TRBV12-4,TRBJ2-7,CASGDTPSDEQYF
TRBV24-1,TRBJ2-3,CATSDRLAGNTFTQYF
TRBV24-1,TRBJ2-3,CATSGGDRKPDTQYF
TRBV19,TRBJ2-5,CASSQQGWETQYF
TRBV10-3,TRBJ2-7,CAIRTPGERYDEQYF
TRBV29-1,TRBJ2-1,CSVEEGRAYNEQFF
TRBV7-2,TRBJ1-2,CASSTPEKPGTYGYTF
TRBV29-1,TRBJ2-3,CSVPGTSGTDTQYF
TRBV18,TRBJ2-3,CASSPGATSTDTQYF
TRBV24-1,TRBJ1-2,CATSGGLSGYTF
TRBV14,TRBJ2-7,CASSPYGTSSPPYF
TRBV19,TRBJ2-7,CASQGFTYEQYF
TRBV25-1,TRBJ1-1,CASSVEGTEAFF
TRBV6-6,TRBJ2-1,CASSYSAVYNEQFF
TRBV7-7,TRBJ2-3,CASSPGAGGLADTQYF
TRBV7-2,TRBJ1-5,CASSLNRDNQPQHF
TRBV6-5,TRBJ2-4,CASSYGQGDIQYF
TRBV19,TRBJ1-5,CASIGGQLVGSNQPQHF
TRBV6-1,TRBJ1-2,CASRLVAADFDYTF
TRBV7-2,TRBJ1-6,CASSTTGYSPLHF
TRBV12-3/TRBV12-4,TRBJ1-2,CASSSTGKIYGYTF
TRBV6-2/TRBV6-3,TRBJ2-7,CASGFEETSYEQYF
TRBV15,TRBJ2-3,CATSRDLSRAGADTQYF
TRBV12-3/TRBV12-4,TRBJ1-2,CASSTQGRSYGYTF